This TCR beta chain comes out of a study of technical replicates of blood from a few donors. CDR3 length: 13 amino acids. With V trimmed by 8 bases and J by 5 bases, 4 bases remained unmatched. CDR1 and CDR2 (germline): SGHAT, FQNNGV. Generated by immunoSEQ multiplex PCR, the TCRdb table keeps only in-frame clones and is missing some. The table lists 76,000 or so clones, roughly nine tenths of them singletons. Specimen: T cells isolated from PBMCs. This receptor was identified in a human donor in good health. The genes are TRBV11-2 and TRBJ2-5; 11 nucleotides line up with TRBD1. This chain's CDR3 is CASGQGALETQYF. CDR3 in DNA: TGTGCCAGCGGACAGGGGGCACTGGAGACCCAGTACTTC.